This T cell receptor beta chain was captured by sequencing in a study of T-cell reconstitution after alpha-beta-depleted transplantation in children (TCRdb year 2016). General notes on the study: The study quantitatively tracked T-cell immune reconstitution after TCRalphabeta/CD19-depleted allogeneic hematopoietic cell transplantation in children using TCR repertoire profiling. What the authors observed across the whole study: Apparently early alphabetaT-cell count recovery about two months after transplant reportedly relied on only several hundred rapidly expanded clones derived from non-depleted graft cells. The frequencies of hyperexpanded clones fell over the following months, and after one year, T-cell counts and TCRbeta diversity were mostly attributed to newly produced T cells. In some patients, high TCRbeta diversity at day 60 was attributed to recipient T cells and intrathymic progenitors that had survived conditioning.

The CDR3 numbers 12 residues from cysteine through valine. Only CDR3 DNA is held: 36 bases, read in frame from base 1. Trimming removed 1 base from V and 6 bases from J, leaving 7 bases between the germline ends. The germline V gene gives CDR1 as MDHEN and CDR2 as SYDVKM. This clonotype was observed many times. What antigen it recognizes has not been identified. No much larger clone exists at a distance of one base, and base qualities are not known. The library was built by means of PCR. Instrument on record: Illumina HiSeq 2500. TCR library preparation used molecular barcoding, with unique molecular identifiers applied to normalize quantification of the TCRbeta repertoire. TCRdb's own reprocessing of the public reads used fastp at Q25 and MiXCR and kept productive beta chains. Each entry merges the rows of one CDR3 protein and shows their most common DNA and genes. This sample comprises about 580,000 distinct CDR3 sequences, more than 20% of them detected only once. Together, the top ten hold roughly 13% of the sample.

What this sample's treatment or condition label stands for: allogeneic hematopoietic cell transplantation with graft depleted of TCRalphabeta T cells and CD19 B cells. The transplant recipients were children given TCRalphabeta/CD19-depleted allogeneic hematopoietic cell grafts. The chain couples TRBV28 to TRBJ2-7, with the D segment identity uncertain. Here the sequenced sample was PBMCs, mostly from graft donor cells, taken 360 days after TCRalphabeta/CD19-depleted stem cell transplant. The sequence derives from a boy in the first two years of life who had a stem cell transplant for acute myeloid leukemia, so the T cells may come from the graft donor. The encoded CDR3 is CASSLSGFEQYV. The sequence in DNA is TGTGCCAGCAGTTTATCGGGTTTCGAGCAGTACGTC.